A selection of T cell receptor beta chains follows, all from one sample in a study of T cell responses to AZD1222 COVID-19 vaccine. Data came from immunoSEQ multiplex PCR; TCRdb stores just in-frame clones and leaves some out. Of 77,000 or so clones in the sample, 75% to 90% were seen once. Specimen: peripheral blood, collected on day 0 of AZD1222 vaccination. These receptors all come from an adult in good health. Each CDR3 is given with its conserved first and last residue. A D gene is named only where the DNA matches it firmly. Size tells how often a clone was seen (once, few, many) or the class of an expanded clone, and some rows leave it out.

J gene: TRBJ1-5
V gene: TRBV6-5
D gene: -
clone size: -
CDR3 DNA: TGTGCCAGCAACGTCGACATCAATCAGCCCCAGCATTTT
CDR3 protein: CASNVDINQPQHF

J gene: TRBJ1-5
V gene: TRBV6-4
D gene: TRBD1
clone size: -
CDR3 DNA: TGTGCCAGCAGCCCCACATACAGGGGCGGTCAGCCCCAGCATTTT
CDR3 protein: CASSPTYRGGQPQHF

J gene: TRBJ2-7
V gene: TRBV5-4
D gene: TRBD1
clone size: -
CDR3 DNA: TGTGCCAGCAGTGTGGCAGGGGGCCACGAGCAGTACTTC
CDR3 protein: CASSVAGGHEQYF

J gene: TRBJ2-1
V gene: TRBV14
D gene: -
clone size: -
CDR3 DNA: TGTGCCAGCAGTCGTTACGACGGGAGCTCCTACAATGAGCAGTTCTTC
CDR3 protein: CASSRYDGSSYNEQFF

J gene: TRBJ2-3
V gene: TRBV24-1
D gene: -
clone size: once
CDR3 DNA: TGTGCCACCAGTGATTTTTCCTCCCAGGATACGCAGTATTTT
CDR3 protein: CATSDFSSQDTQYF

J gene: TRBJ2-5
V gene: TRBV18
D gene: -
clone size: -
CDR3 DNA: TGTGCCAGCTCACTTGGACAGCAAGAGACTCAGTACTTC
CDR3 protein: CASSLGQQETQYF

J gene: TRBJ2-1
V gene: TRBV6-2/TRBV6-3
D gene: -
clone size: -
CDR3 DNA: TGTGCCAGCAGCCGGGGCAATGAGCAGTTCTTC
CDR3 protein: CASSRGNEQFF

J gene: TRBJ1-2
V gene: TRBV27
D gene: -
clone size: -
CDR3 DNA: TGTGCCAGCAGTTCGCCCTCAAACAGGGACAGCTACACCTTC
CDR3 protein: CASSSPSNRDSYTF

J gene: TRBJ1-4
V gene: TRBV28
D gene: -
clone size: -
CDR3 DNA: TGTGCCAGCAGTTTAGTAAAAGGGGCGACCCAGCGGGAAAAACTGTTTTTT
CDR3 protein: CASSLVKGATQREKLFF

J gene: TRBJ2-1
V gene: TRBV5-4
D gene: -
clone size: -
CDR3 DNA: TGTGCCAGCAGCCCGTCGGGGACCACCCTTTCCTACAATGAGCAGTTCTTC
CDR3 protein: CASSPSGTTLSYNEQFF

J gene: TRBJ1-4
V gene: TRBV5-1
D gene: TRBD1
clone size: -
CDR3 DNA: TGCGCCAGCAGCTTGGTAGGGACAGGGGTCGAAAAACTGTTTTTT
CDR3 protein: CASSLVGTGVEKLFF

J gene: TRBJ2-2
V gene: TRBV5-1
D gene: -
clone size: few
CDR3 DNA: TGCGCCAGCAGCTTGGTTTCCAGGGGCATTCACACCGGGGAGCTGTTTTTT
CDR3 protein: CASSLVSRGIHTGELFF

J gene: TRBJ1-1
V gene: TRBV7-9
D gene: -
clone size: -
CDR3 DNA: TGTGCCAGCAGCCCCGACAGTTACACTGAAGCTTTCTTT
CDR3 protein: CASSPDSYTEAFF

J gene: TRBJ2-7
V gene: TRBV19
D gene: TRBD1
clone size: few
CDR3 DNA: TGTGCCAGTACAGGGGGCGATGGGCCCTACGAGCAGTACTTC
CDR3 protein: CASTGGDGPYEQYF

J gene: TRBJ2-7
V gene: TRBV19
D gene: TRBD2
clone size: -
CDR3 DNA: TGTGCCAGTAGTGCAAAGACTAGCGGCTTAACCTACGAGCAGTACTTC
CDR3 protein: CASSAKTSGLTYEQYF

J gene: TRBJ2-2
V gene: TRBV14
D gene: -
clone size: -
CDR3 DNA: TGTGCCAGCAGCCAAGGGTATGGGACTTTTAACACCGGGGAGCTGTTTTTT
CDR3 protein: CASSQGYGTFNTGELFF